This note documents a single T cell receptor beta chain sequence. Germline CDR1 MNHEY, CDR2 SMNVEV (reference sequence). Trimming at V came to 6 bases and at J to 4 bases, leaving 8 bases not matched to a gene. This CDR3 has 15 residues. Only in-frame clones appear in the TCRdb table, and some are missing; sequencing was by immunoSEQ multiplex PCR. The sample has around 83,000 clones; over 90% are singletons. This sample was taken from a study of technical replicates of blood from a few donors. The TCR originated in a human donor in good health. The J gene is TRBJ2-2, the V gene TRBV27; the match to TRBD1 covers 7 bases. The specimen was T cells isolated from PBMCs. The CDR3 DNA sequence: TGTGCCAGCAGATCGACAGGGACGGCCACCGGGGAGCTGTTTTTT. Protein sequence: CASRSTGTATGELFF.